The next 10 T cell receptor beta chains were all read from a single sample in a study of blood T cell repertoires in COVID-19. Only in-frame clones appear in the TCRdb table, and some are missing; sequencing was by immunoSEQ multiplex PCR. The sample has 150,000 to 200,000 clones; about 80% are singletons. The sequenced sample was peripheral blood. The receptors were sampled from a human donor in a cohort sampled during active COVID-19.

This clone showed up just a few times. The chain employs TRBV5-3 and TRBJ1-5; TRBD1 might be the D (6 bases). TRBV5-3 is filed as an ORF, its function uncertain. V lost 2 bases and J lost 6, with 18 bases in between. There are 16 residues in the CDR3. DNA of the CDR3: TGTGCCAGAAGCTTTGGACGGGGGGCGCCGGGTCAGCCCCAGCATTTT. Translating gives CARSFGRGAPGQPQHF.

J is TRBJ2-7 and V is TRBV10-2; 7 bases agree with TRBD2. This CDR3 comprises 15 residues. From germline, CDR1 is WSHSY and CDR2 SAAADI. Trimming removed 4 bases from V and 0 bases from J; junction bases left unmatched: 6. The CDR3 loop reads CASSGGGGYSYEQYF. In DNA form, the CDR3 reads TGCGCCAGCAGTGGGGGCGGGGGTTACTCCTACGAGCAGTACTTC.

The chain is built from TRBV6-2 or TRBV6-3 and TRBJ1-6, with D perhaps matching TRBD1 (5 bases). V was shortened by 2 bases and J by 7 bases, with 12 bases between the two germline ends. Germline-derived CDR1 and CDR2 are MNHEY and SVGEGT. The CDR3 is 15 residues long. DNA of the CDR3: TGTGCCAGCAGTTACCCGACAGATATCAATTCACCCCTCCACTTT. Translation: CASSYPTDINSPLHF.

This chain links TRBV7-3 with TRBJ1-1; a weak D match, TRBD1 (5 bases). This CDR3 contains 13 residues. Germline-derived CDR1 and CDR2 are SGHTA and FQGTGA. Trimming removed 6 bases at V and 1 base at J, with 9 bases between. CDR3 DNA sequence: TGTGCCAGCAGTTTGGACACGAACACTGAAGCTTTCTTT. It is translated as CASSLDTNTEAFF.

The V and J genes are TRBV5-1 and TRBJ2-7; D may be TRBD1 (5 bases). Germline loops: CDR1 SGHRS, CDR2 YFSETQ. The CDR3 totals 14 residues. The V and J ends lost 1 base and 4 bases respectively, with 12 bases between them. CDR3 bases: TGCGCCAGCAGCTTGCCGGGCCAGGGATACGAGCAGTACTTC. Translation gives CASSLPGQGYEQYF. Supplemented by reference TRBV5-1 and TRBJ2-7, the full variable domain reads KAGVTQTPRYLIKTRGQQVTLSCSPISGHRSVSWYQQTPGQGLQFLFEYFSETQRNKGNFPGRFSGRQFSNSRSEMNVSTLELGDSALYLCASSLPGQGYEQYFGPGTRLTVT.

This clone was found a few times. V and J are TRBV9 and TRBJ1-3, with a possible D match to TRBD1 (6 bases). Trimming pared 0 bases from V and 5 bases from J, leaving 21 bases between. Germline CDR1 and CDR2: SGDLS and YYNGEE. The CDR3 is 18 amino acids. CDR3 sequence: CASSVVWEGGYRRNTIYF. CDR3 in DNA: TGTGCCAGCAGCGTAGTGTGGGAGGGGGGCTACCGCCGAAACACCATATATTTT.

This clone was recorded only once. The chain couples TRBV7-2 to TRBJ1-2; possible D gene TRBD1, 6 bases. In germline, CDR1 is SGHTA, CDR2 FQGNSA. Between the trimmed V and J ends, which lost 1 base and 5 bases, there was a span of 11 bases. The CDR3 is 14 residues long. The CDR3 DNA sequence: TGTGCCAGCAGCTTAGTCTCAGGGGAATATGGCTACACCTTC. This sequence encodes CASSLVSGEYGYTF.

A remark on this clone: One end of the junction is discordant with germline, which a read error may explain. The sample contains more than one DNA sequence encoding this CDR3. The genes are TRBV7-9 and TRBJ1-4, with D unclear. Germline lookup yields CDR1 SEHNR and CDR2 FQNEAQ (reference sequence). The CDR3 extends over 12 amino acids. As DNA, the CDR3 is TGTGCTAGCAGCGGTTCAGCTGCCGGGCTGTTTTTT. Protein product: CASSGSAAGLFF.

This clone was detected only a few times. The chain links TRBV11-1 to TRBJ1-2, with 7 bases matching TRBD1. The CDR3 extends over 13 amino acids. The germline CDR1 and CDR2 sequences are SGHAT and FQDESV (reference sequence). V lost 5 bases to trimming and J lost 3 bases; unmatched junction nucleotides: 3. CDR3 sequence reads: CASSPGQDYGYTF. The CDR3 nucleotides are TGTGCCAGCAGCCCCGGACAGGACTATGGCTACACCTTC. Together with reference TRBV11-1 and TRBJ1-2, the CDR3 gives the full variable domain: EAEVAQSPRYKITEKSQAVAFWCDPISGHATLYWYRQILGQGPELLVQFQDESVVDDSQLPKDRFSAERLKGVDSTLKIQPAELGDSAMYLCASSPGQDYGYTFGSGTRLTVV.

The chain is built from TRBV7-9 and TRBJ1-4, with D maybe TRBD1 (6 bases). Germline loops: CDR1 SEHNR, CDR2 FQNEAQ (reference sequence). The CDR3 is 15 residues long. Trimming left V 2 bases short and J 6 bases short, with 13 bases between. The CDR3 region has the DNA TGTGCCAGCAGCTTAAAAACAGGGCAACATGAAAAACTGTTTTTT. Protein sequence: CASSLKTGQHEKLFF.